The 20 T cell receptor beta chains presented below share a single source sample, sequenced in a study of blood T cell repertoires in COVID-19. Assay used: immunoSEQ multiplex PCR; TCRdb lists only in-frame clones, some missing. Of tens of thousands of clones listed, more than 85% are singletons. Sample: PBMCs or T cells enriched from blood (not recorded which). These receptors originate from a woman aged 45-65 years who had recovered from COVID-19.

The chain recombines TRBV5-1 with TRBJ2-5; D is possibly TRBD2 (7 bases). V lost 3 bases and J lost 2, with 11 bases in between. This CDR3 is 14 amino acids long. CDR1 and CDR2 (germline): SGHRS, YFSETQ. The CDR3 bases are TGCGCCAGCAGCTCCCGGGGGGCTCAAGAGACCCAGTACTTC. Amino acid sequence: CASSSRGAQETQYF.

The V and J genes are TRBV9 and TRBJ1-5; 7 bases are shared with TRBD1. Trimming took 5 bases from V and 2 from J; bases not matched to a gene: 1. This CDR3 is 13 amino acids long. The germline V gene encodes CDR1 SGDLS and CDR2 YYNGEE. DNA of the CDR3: TGTGCCAGCAGTGGACAGGGCAATCAGCCCCAGCATTTT. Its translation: CASSGQGNQPQHF.

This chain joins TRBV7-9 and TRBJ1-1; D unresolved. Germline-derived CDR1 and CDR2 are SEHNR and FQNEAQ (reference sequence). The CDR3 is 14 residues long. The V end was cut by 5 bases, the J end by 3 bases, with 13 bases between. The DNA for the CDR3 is TGTGCCAGCAGCCCACTTAGGCGGGACACTGAAGCTTTCTTT. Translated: CASSPLRRDTEAFF.

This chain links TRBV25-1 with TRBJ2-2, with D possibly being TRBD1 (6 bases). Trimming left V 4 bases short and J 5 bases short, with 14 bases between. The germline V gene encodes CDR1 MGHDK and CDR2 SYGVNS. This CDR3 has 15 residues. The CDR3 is CASSARQAGTGELFF. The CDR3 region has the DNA TGTGCCAGCAGTGCCCGACAGGCGGGTACCGGGGAGCTGTTTTTT.

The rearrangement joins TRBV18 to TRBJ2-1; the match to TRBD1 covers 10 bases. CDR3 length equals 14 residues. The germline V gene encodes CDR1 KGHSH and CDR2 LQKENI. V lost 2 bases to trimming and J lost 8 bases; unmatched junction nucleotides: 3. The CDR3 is CASSPVTGGDEQFF. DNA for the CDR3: TGTGCCAGCTCACCAGTGACAGGGGGCGATGAGCAGTTCTTC.

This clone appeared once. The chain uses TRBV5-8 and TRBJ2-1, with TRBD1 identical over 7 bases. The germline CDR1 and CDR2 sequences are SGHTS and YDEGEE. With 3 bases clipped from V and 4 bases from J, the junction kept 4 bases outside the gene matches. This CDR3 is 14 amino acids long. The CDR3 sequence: CASSSGQIYNEQFF. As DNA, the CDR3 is TGTGCCAGCAGCTCGGGACAGATATACAATGAGCAGTTCTTC.

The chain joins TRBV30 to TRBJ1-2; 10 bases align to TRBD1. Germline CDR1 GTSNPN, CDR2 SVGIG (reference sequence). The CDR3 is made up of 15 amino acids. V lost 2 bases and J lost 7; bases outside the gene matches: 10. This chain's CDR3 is CAWSYPGTGVRGYTF. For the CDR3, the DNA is TGTGCCTGGAGTTACCCCGGGACAGGGGTTCGTGGCTACACCTTC.

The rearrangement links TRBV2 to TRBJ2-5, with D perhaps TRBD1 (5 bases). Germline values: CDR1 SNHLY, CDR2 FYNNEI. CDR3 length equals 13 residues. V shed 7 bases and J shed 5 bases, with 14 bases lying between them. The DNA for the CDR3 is TGTGCCAGCAATGAGTTGGGGCTGGAGACCCAGTACTTC. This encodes CASNELGLETQYF. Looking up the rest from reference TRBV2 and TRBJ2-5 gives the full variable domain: EPEVTQTPSHQVTQMGQEVILRCVPISNHLYFYWYRQILGQKVEFLVSFYNNEISEKSEIFDDQFSVERPDGSNFTLKIRSTKLEDSAMYFCASNELGLETQYFGPGTRLLVL.

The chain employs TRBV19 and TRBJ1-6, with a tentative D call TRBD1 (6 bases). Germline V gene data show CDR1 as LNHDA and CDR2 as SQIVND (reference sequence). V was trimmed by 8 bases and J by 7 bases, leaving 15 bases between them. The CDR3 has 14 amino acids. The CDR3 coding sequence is TGTGCCAGTTCTATGTGGACAGAGAATTCACCCCTCCACTTT. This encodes CASSMWTENSPLHF.

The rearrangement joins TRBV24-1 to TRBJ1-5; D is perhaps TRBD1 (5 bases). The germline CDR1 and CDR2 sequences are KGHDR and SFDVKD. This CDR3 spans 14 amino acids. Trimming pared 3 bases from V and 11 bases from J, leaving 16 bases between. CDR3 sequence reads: CATSDPSKEGTQHF. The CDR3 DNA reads TGTGCCACCAGTGATCCGAGCAAGGAGGGGACCCAGCATTTT.

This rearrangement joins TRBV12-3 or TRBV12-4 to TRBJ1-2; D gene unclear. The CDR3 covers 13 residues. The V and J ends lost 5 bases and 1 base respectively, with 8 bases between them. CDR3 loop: CASSLEDNYGYTF. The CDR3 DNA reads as TGTGCCAGCAGTCTGGAGGATAACTATGGCTACACCTTC.

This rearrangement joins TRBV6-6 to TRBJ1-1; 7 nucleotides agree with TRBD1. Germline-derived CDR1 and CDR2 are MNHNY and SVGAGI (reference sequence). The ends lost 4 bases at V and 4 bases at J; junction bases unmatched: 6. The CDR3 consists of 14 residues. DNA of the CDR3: TGTGCCAGCAGTTCCGACAGGGTAGGCACTGAAGCTTTCTTT. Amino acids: CASSSDRVGTEAFF.

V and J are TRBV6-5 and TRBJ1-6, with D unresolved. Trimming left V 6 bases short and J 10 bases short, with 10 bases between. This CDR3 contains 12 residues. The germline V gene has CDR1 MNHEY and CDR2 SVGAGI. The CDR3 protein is CASSQPGSPLHF. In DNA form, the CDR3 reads TGTGCCAGCAGCCAACCCGGGTCACCCCTCCACTTT.

Here the CDR3 DNA reads TGTGCCAGCAGCTTAGGGAGAAACAATGAGCAGTTCTTC. Amino acids: CASSLGRNNEQFF. The V call is TRBV7-2, the J call TRBJ2-1, with D hard to call. CDR1 is SGHTA, CDR2 FQGNSA, per germline. CDR3 size: 13 residues. V was clipped by 1 base and J by 5 bases, with 6 bases between them.

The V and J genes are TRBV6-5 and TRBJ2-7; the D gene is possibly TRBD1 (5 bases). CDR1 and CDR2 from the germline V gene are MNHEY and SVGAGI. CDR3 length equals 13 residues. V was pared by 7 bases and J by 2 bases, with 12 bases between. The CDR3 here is CASMQGPPYEQYF. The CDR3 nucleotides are TGTGCCAGCATGCAGGGTCCTCCCTACGAGCAGTACTTC.

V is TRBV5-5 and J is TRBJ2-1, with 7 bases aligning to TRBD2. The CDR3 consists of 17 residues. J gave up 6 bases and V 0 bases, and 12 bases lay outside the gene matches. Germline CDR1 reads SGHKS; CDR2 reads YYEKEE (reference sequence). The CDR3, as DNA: TGTGCCAGCAGCTTGGAATCCGGCGGGAGTAGCTTCAATGAGCAGTTCTTC. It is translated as CASSLESGGSSFNEQFF.

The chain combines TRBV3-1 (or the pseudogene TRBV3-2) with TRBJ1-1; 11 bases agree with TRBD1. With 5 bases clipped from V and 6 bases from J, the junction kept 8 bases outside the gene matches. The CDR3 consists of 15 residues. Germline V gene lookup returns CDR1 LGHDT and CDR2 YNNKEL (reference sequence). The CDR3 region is CASSRVGQGGSEAFF. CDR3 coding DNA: TGTGCCAGCAGCAGGGTGGGACAGGGGGGCTCTGAAGCTTTCTTT.

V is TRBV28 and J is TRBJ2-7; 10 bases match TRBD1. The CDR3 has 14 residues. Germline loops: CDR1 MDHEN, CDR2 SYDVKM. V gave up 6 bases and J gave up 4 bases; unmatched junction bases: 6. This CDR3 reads CASRPTGGRYEQYF. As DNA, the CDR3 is TGTGCCAGCAGACCGACAGGGGGCAGGTACGAGCAGTACTTC.

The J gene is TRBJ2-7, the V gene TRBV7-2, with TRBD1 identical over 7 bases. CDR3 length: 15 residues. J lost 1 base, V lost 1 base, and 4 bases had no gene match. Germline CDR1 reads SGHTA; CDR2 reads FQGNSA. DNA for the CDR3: TGTGCCAGCAGCTTAGAACAGGGGAGATCCTACGAGCAGTACTTC. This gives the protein CASSLEQGRSYEQYF.

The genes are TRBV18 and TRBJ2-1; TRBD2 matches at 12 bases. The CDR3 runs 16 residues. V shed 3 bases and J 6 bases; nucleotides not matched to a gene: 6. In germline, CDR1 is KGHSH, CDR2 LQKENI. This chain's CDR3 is CASSPLLAGGRNEQFF. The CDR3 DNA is TGTGCCAGCTCACCGTTACTAGCGGGGGGCCGCAATGAGCAGTTCTTC.